The 5 T cell receptor beta chains below all came from one sample that was sequenced in a study of blood T cell repertoires in COVID-19. Clones were read by immunoSEQ multiplex PCR, and TCRdb kept only the in-frame ones, dropping some. The sample holds some 260,000 clones; around 88% are singletons and the top ten take about 6.7%. The sequenced sample consisted of peripheral blood. The source is a woman in her 30s with COVID-19, enrolled during active disease.

The chain combines TRBV7-9 with TRBJ2-3, with D unclear. This CDR3 is built from 15 residues. Germline V CDR1 and CDR2: SEHNR, FQNEAQ (reference sequence). V gave up 0 bases and J gave up 0 bases, with 7 bases separating them. CDR3 DNA: TGTGCCAGCAGCTTAGCGGCAGATAGCACAGATACGCAGTATTTT. It is translated as CASSLAADSTDTQYF.

This chain joins TRBV7-9 and TRBJ2-3; 11 bases are a match to TRBD1. Trimming removed 5 bases from V and 2 bases from J; junction bases left unmatched: 6. Germline V CDR1 and CDR2: SEHNR, FQNEAQ (reference sequence). CDR3 length: 16 residues. Written as DNA, the CDR3 is TGTGCCAGCAGCCTATGGACAGGGGGCCTCACAGATACGCAGTATTTT. It yields the protein CASSLWTGGLTDTQYF. The complete variable domain, with remaining parts taken from reference TRBV7-9 and TRBJ2-3, reads DTGVSQNPRHKITKRGQNVTFRCDPISEHNRLYWYRQTLGQGPEFLTYFQNEAQLEKSRLLSDRFSAERPKGSFSTLEIQRTEQGDSAMYLCASSLWTGGLTDTQYFGPGTRLTVL.

The genes are TRBV18 and TRBJ2-7; D perhaps matches TRBD1 (7 bases). V lost 1 base and J lost 7, with 11 bases in between. The CDR3 extends over 13 amino acids. Germline V lookup: CDR1 KGHSH, CDR2 LQKENI. The CDR3 here is CASSPQGAGEQYF. For the CDR3, the DNA is TGTGCCAGCTCACCACAGGGGGCGGGGGAGCAGTACTTC.

This clone was picked up a small number of times. The chain joins TRBV6-2 or TRBV6-3 to TRBJ2-7; tentatively, D is TRBD2 (6 bases). Germline loops: CDR1 MNHEY, CDR2 SVGEGT. V was clipped by 4 bases and J by 7 bases, with 17 bases between them. The CDR3 length is 14 residues. The CDR3 DNA sequence: TGTGCCAGCAGTTGGGGAGGCCCGAGCGAAGAGCAGTACTTC. Encoded protein: CASSWGGPSEEQYF.

V and J are TRBV9 and TRBJ1-2; TRBD1 agrees at 9 bases. Trimming at V came to 0 bases and at J to 8 bases, leaving 8 bases not matched to a gene. The CDR3 is 15 amino acids. Germline loops: CDR1 SGDLS, CDR2 YYNGEE. The CDR3 DNA reads as TGTGCCAGCAGCGTAGTGGGGAACAGGGGGCTAGGCTACACCTTC. Translating it yields CASSVVGNRGLGYTF.